One TCR beta chain is described in this entry. The target antigen is unknown. The data stem from a study of breast tumors, draining lymph nodes, adjacent tissues. General study results and limits: Tumors had less TCR diversity than lymph nodes, more than nontumor tissue.

Breast cancer patients provided tissue from their axillary draining lymph nodes. TCRdb reanalysed the multiplex PCR reads using MiXCR and keeps one entry per CDR3 protein. The sample holds about 200,000 distinct CDR3 sequences, approximately 33% seen once. The TCR originated in a female donor with breast cancer. Some clones in this sample may be carry-over from other donors' samples. The material sequenced was axillary lymph node tissue.

The DNA of the CDR3 is TGTGCCAGCAGTCAAACATGGGACACTGGAAACACCATATATTTT. Translation gives CASSQTWDTGNTIYF. The genes are TRBV2 and TRBJ1-3; the D gene is possibly TRBD1 (6 bases). CDR1 and CDR2 from the germline V gene are SNHLY and FYNNEI. Trimming pared 5 bases from V and 2 bases from J, leaving 13 bases between. The CDR3 is made up of 15 amino acids. Full variable domain (outside the CDR3, taken from reference TRBV2 and TRBJ1-3): EPEVTQTPSHQVTQMGQEVILRCVPISNHLYFYWYRQILGQKVEFLVSFYNNEISEKSEIFDDQFSVERPDGSNFTLKIRSTKLEDSAMYFCASSQTWDTGNTIYFGEGSWLTVV.